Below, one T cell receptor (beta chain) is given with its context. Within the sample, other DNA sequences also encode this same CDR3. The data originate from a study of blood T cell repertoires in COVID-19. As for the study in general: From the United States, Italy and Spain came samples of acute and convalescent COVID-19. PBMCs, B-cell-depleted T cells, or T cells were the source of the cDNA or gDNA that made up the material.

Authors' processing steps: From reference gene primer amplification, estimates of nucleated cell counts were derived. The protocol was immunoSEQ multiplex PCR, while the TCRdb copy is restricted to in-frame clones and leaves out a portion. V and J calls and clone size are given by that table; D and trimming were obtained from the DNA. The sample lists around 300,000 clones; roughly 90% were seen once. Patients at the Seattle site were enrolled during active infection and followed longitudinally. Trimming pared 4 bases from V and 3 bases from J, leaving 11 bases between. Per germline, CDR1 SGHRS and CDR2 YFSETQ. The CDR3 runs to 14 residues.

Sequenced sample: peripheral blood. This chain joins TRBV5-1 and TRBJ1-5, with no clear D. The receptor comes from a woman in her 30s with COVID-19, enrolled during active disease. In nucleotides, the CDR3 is TGCGCCAGCAGCCCCTCGGGAGACAATCAGCCCCAGCATTTT. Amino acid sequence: CASSPSGDNQPQHF. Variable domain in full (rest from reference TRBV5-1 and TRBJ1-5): KAGVTQTPRYLIKTRGQQVTLSCSPISGHRSVSWYQQTPGQGLQFLFEYFSETQRNKGNFPGRFSGRQFSNSRSEMNVSTLELGDSALYLCASSPSGDNQPQHFGDGTRLSIL.